A single sample gave rise to the 4 T cell receptor beta chains below, sequenced in a study of cytomegalovirus exposure and HLA in healthy donors. Only in-frame clones appear in the TCRdb table, and some are missing; sequencing was by immunoSEQ multiplex PCR. The data contain some 250,000 clones, 90% of them singletons. The sample taken for sequencing was PBMCs. The receptors derive from a woman under 30 in good health and CMV-seronegative.

The rearrangement links TRBV10-3 to TRBJ2-1, with TRBD2 identical over 10 bases. CDR1 ENHRY and CDR2 SYGVKD come from the germline V gene. The CDR3 has 15 residues. V lost 3 bases to trimming and J lost 4 bases; unmatched junction nucleotides: 3. CDR3 sequence reads: CAISDSGGKYNEQFF. The CDR3 DNA is TGTGCCATCAGTGATAGCGGGGGGAAGTACAATGAGCAGTTCTTC.

The rearrangement links TRBV7-9 to TRBJ1-2; 10 bases are shared with TRBD1. CDR3 length equals 16 residues. V shed 1 base and J 0 bases; nucleotides not matched to a gene: 2. Germline V gene lookup returns CDR1 SEHNR and CDR2 FQNEAQ (reference sequence). This chain's CDR3 is CASSLGQGASNYGYTF. CDR3 in DNA: TGTGCCAGCAGCTTAGGACAGGGGGCCTCTAACTATGGCTACACCTTC.

V usage is TRBV6-5 and J usage is TRBJ2-3; tentatively, D is TRBD1 (6 bases). Trimming took off 2 bases at V and 2 bases at J, with 14 bases between the two ends. CDR3 length: 16 residues. Germline V gene data show CDR1 as MNHEY and CDR2 as SVGAGI. The CDR3 region is CASSYVSGAPTDTQYF. The CDR3 DNA is TGTGCCAGCAGTTACGTATCAGGGGCACCCACAGATACGCAGTATTTT.

This sequence joins TRBV5-1 and TRBJ2-1; 11 bases map to TRBD2. CDR3 size: 20 residues. Losses at the gene ends were 2 bases for V and 4 bases for J; bases not matched to a gene: 17. The germline CDR1 and CDR2 sequences are SGHRS and YFSETQ. The CDR3: CASSFRVASGGSLLYNEQFF. The CDR3 DNA is TGCGCCAGCAGCTTTAGGGTAGCTAGCGGGGGGTCCCTTCTATACAATGAGCAGTTCTTC.